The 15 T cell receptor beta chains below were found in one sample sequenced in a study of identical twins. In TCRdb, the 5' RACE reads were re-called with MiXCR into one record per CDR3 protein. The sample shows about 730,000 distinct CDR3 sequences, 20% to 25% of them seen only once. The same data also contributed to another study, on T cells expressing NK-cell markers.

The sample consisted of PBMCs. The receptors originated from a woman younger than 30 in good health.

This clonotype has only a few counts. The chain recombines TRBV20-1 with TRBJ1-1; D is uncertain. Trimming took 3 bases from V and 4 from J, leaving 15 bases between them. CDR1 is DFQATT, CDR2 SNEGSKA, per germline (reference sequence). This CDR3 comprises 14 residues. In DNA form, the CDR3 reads TGCAGTGCTAGGTTTGGCGGACCGACCACTGAAGCTTTCTTT. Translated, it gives CSARFGGPTTEAFF.

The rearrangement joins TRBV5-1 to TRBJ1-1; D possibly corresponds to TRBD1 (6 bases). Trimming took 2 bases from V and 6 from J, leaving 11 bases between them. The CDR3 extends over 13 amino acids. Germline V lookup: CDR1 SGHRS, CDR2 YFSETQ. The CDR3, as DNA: TGCGCCAGCAGCTTACAGGGCACCCCTGAAGCTTTCTTT. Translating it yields CASSLQGTPEAFF.

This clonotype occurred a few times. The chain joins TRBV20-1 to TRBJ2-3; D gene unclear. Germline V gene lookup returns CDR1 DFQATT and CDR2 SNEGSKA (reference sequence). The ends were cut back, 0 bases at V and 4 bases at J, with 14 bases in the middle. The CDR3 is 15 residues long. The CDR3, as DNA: TGCAGTGCTAGAGATGAGGCGTCGTTCCCAGATACGCAGTATTTT. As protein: CSARDEASFPDTQYF.

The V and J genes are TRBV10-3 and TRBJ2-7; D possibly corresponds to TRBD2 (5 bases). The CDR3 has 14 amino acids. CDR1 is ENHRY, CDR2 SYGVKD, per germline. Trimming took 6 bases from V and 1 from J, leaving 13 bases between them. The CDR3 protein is CAIRILERSYEQYF. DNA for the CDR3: TGTGCCATCAGGATCCTGGAGCGGTCCTACGAGCAGTACTTC.

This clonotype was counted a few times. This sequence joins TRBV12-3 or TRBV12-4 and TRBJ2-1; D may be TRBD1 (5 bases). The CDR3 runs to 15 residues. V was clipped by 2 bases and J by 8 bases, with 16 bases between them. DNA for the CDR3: TGTGCCAGCAGTTTACGGCAGGGTCTTAAAGATGAGCAGTTCTTC. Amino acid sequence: CASSLRQGLKDEQFF.

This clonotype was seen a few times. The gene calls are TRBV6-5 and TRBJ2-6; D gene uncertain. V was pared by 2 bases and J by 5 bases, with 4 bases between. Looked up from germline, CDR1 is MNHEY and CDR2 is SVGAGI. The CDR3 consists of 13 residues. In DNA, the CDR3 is TGTGCCAGCAGTTACGCGAGGGCCAACGTCCTGACTTTC. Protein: CASSYARANVLTF.

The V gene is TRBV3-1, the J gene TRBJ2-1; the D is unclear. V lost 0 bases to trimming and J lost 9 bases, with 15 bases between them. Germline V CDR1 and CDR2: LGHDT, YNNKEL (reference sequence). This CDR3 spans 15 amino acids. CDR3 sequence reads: CASSQESLIAAEQFF. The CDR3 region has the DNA TGTGCCAGCAGCCAAGAGTCGTTGATAGCCGCTGAGCAGTTCTTC.

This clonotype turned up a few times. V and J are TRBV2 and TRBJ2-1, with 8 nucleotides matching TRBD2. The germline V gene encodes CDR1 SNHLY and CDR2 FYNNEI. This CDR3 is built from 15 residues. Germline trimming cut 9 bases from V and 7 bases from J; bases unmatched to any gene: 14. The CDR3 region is CARNGRQRELNEQFF. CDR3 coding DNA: TGTGCCAGGAACGGGAGACAGCGGGAGTTAAATGAGCAGTTCTTC.

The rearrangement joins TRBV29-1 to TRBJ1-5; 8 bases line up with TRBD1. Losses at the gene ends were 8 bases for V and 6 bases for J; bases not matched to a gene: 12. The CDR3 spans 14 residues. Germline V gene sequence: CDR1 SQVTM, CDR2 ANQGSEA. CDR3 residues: CSPQDTGGSQPQHF. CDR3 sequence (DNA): TGCAGCCCCCAAGATACAGGGGGGAGTCAGCCCCAGCATTTT.

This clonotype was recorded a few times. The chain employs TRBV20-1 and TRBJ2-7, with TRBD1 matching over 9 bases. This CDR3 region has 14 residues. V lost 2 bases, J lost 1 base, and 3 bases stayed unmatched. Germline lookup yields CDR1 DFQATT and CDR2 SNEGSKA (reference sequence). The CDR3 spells CSARSGTGSYEQYF. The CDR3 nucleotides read TGCAGTGCTAGATCCGGGACAGGGTCCTACGAGCAGTACTTC.

CDR3 sequence (DNA): TGTGCCTGGAGTAAGACCTACGAGCAGTACTTC. This gives the protein CAWSKTYEQYF. The chain is built from TRBV30 and TRBJ2-7; D call uncertain. This CDR3 has 11 residues. The V gene's germline CDR1 is GTSNPN and CDR2 SVGIG (reference sequence). Trimming removed 2 bases from V and 2 bases from J, with 4 bases in between. The variable domain in full, with the rest retrieved from reference TRBV30 and TRBJ2-7, is SQTIHQWPATLVQPVGSPLSLECTVEGTSNPNLYWYRQAAGRGLQLLFYSVGIGQISSEVPQNLSASRPQDRQFILSSKKLLLSDSGFYLCAWSKTYEQYFGPGTRLTVT.

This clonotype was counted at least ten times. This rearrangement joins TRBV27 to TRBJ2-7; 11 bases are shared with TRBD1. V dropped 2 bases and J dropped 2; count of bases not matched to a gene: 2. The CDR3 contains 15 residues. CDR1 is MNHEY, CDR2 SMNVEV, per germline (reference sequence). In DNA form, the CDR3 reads TGTGCCAGCAGTTTACGGGACAGGGGGACCTACGAGCAGTACTTC. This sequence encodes CASSLRDRGTYEQYF.

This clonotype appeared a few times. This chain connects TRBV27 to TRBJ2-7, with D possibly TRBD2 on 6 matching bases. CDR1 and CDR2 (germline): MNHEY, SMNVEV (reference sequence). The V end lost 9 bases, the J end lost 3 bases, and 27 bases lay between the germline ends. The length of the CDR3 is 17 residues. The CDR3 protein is CASPRCGGYSVHYEQYF. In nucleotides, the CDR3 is TGTGCCAGTCCGAGGTGCGGAGGGTACTCCGTACACTACGAGCAGTACTTC.

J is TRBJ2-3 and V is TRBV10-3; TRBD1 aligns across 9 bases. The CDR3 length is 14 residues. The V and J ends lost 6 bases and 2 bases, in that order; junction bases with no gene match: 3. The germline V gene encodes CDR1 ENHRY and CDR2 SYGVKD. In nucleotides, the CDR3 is TGTGCCATCAGGAGGACAGGGGACACAGATACGCAGTATTTT. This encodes CAIRRTGDTDTQYF.

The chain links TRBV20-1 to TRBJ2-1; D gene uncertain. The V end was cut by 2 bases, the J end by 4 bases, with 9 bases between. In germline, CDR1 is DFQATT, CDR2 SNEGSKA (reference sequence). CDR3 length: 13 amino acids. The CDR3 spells CSARLTQYNEQFF. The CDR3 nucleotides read TGCAGTGCTAGACTTACACAGTACAATGAGCAGTTCTTC.